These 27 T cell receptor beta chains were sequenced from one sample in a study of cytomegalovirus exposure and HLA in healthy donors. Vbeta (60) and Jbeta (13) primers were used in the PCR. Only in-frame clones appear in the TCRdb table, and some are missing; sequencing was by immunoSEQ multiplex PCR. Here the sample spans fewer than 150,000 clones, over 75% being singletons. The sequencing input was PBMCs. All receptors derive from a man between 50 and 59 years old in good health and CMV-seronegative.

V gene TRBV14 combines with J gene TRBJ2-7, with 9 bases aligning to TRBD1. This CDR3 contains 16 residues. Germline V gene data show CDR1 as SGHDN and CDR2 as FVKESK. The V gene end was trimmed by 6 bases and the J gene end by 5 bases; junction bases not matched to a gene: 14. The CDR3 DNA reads TGTGCCAGCAGTCCACTGCCTGGACAGGGGTCGCACGAGCAGTACTTC. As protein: CASSPLPGQGSHEQYF.

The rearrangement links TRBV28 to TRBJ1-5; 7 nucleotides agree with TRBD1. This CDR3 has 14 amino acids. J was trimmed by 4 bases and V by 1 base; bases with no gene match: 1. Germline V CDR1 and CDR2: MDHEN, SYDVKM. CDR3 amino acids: CASSLSGQNQPQHF. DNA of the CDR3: TGTGCCAGCAGTTTATCGGGACAGAATCAGCCCCAGCATTTT. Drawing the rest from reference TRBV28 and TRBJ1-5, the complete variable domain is DVKVTQSSRYLVKRTGEKVFLECVQDMDHENMFWYRQDPGLGLRLIYFSYDVKMKEKGDIPEGYSVSREKKERFSLILESASTNQTSMYLCASSLSGQNQPQHFGDGTRLSIL.

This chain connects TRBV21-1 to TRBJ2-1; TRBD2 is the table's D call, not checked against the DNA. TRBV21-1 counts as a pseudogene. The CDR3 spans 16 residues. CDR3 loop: CASSKDPSGGYNEQFF. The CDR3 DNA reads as TGTGCCAGCAGCAAAGATCCTAGCGGGGGTTACAATGAGCAGTTCTTC.

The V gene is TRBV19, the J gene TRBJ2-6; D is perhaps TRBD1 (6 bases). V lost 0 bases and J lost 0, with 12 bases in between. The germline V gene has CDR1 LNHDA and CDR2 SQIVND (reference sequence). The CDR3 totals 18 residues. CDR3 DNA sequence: TGTGCCAGTAGTATAGAAGTCCGGACAGCCTCTGGGGCCAACGTCCTGACTTTC. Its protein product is CASSIEVRTASGANVLTF.

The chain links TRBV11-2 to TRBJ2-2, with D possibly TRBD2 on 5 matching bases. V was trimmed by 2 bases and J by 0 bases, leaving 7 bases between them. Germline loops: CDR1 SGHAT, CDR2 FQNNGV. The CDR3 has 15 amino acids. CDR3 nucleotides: TGTGCCAGCAGCTTATTCGGGGCGAACACCGGGGAGCTGTTTTTT. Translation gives CASSLFGANTGELFF.

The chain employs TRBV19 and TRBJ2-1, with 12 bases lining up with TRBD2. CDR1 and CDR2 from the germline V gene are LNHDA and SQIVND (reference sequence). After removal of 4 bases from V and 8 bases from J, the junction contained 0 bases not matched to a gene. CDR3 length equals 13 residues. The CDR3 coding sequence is TGTGCCAGTAGTAGGACTAGCGGGGATGAGCAGTTCTTC. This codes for CASSRTSGDEQFF.

The CDR3 region is CASSLLGHKETQYF. The CDR3 DNA sequence: TGTGCCAGCAGCTTATTGGGACACAAAGAGACCCAGTACTTC. V is TRBV7-2 and J is TRBJ2-5; a possible D gene is TRBD1 (6 bases). Deletions cut 2 bases from V and 3 bases from J, with 10 bases between. This CDR3 is built from 14 residues. Germline CDR1 and CDR2: SGHTA and FQGNSA.

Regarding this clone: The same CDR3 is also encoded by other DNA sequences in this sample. The CDR3 nucleotides read TGTGCCAGCTCACCGGGGCTAGCGGGAGGAACAGATACGCAGTATTTT. Protein sequence: CASSPGLAGGTDTQYF. The chain couples TRBV18 to TRBJ2-3; 11 positions agree with TRBD2. Germline V gene data show CDR1 as KGHSH and CDR2 as LQKENI. The CDR3 length is 16 residues. The V and J ends lost 3 bases and 3 bases, in that order; junction bases with no gene match: 5.

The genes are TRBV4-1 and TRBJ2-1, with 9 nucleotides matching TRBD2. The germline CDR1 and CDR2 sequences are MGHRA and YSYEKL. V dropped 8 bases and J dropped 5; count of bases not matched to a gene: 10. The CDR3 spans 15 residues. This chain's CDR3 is CASRGREGPNNEQFF. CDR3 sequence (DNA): TGCGCCAGCCGGGGGCGGGAGGGCCCAAACAATGAGCAGTTCTTC.

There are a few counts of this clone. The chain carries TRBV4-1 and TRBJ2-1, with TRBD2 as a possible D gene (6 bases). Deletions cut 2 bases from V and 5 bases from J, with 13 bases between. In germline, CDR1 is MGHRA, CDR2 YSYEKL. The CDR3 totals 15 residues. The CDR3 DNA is TGCGCCAGCAGCCAATTTCGGGAGCGCAACAATGAGCAGTTCTTC. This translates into CASSQFRERNNEQFF.

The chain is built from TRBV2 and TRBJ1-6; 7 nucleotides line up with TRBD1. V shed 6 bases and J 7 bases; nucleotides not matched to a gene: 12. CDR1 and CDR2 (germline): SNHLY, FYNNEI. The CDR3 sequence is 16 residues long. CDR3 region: CASSSAPTGLNSPLHF. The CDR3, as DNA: TGTGCCAGCAGCAGTGCCCCGACAGGGTTAAATTCACCCCTCCACTTT. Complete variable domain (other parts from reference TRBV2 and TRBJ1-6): EPEVTQTPSHQVTQMGQEVILRCVPISNHLYFYWYRQILGQKVEFLVSFYNNEISEKSEIFDDQFSVERPDGSNFTLKIRSTKLEDSAMYFCASSSAPTGLNSPLHFGNGTRLTVT.

CDR3 residues: CASSNRYLGETGRFQYF. Written as DNA, the CDR3 is TGTGCCAGCAGCAACCGGTACCTTGGGGAGACAGGGAGATTCCAGTACTTC. V is TRBV7-6 and J is TRBJ2-5; 7 bases line up with TRBD1. Germline V gene sequence: CDR1 SGHVS, CDR2 FNYEAQ. The CDR3 contains 17 residues. J gave up 10 bases and V 5 bases, and 22 bases lay outside the gene matches.

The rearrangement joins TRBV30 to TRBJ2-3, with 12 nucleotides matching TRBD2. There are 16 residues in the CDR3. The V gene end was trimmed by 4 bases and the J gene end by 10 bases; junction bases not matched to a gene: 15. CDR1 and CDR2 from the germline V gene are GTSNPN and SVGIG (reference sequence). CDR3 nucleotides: TGTGCCTGGAATACTAGCGGGAGGAGACGGGTCGCATCGCAGTATTTT. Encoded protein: CAWNTSGRRRVASQYF.

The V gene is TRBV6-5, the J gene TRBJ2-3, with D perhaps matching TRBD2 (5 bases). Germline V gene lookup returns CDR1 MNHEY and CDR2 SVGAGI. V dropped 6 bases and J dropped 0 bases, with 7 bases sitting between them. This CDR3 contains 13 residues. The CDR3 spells CASRWTSTDTQYF. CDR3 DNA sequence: TGTGCCAGCAGGTGGACTAGCACAGATACGCAGTATTTT.

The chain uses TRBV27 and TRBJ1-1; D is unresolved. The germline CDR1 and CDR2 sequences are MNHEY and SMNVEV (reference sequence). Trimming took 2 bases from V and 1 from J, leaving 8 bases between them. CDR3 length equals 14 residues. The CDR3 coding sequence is TGTGCCAGCAGTTTAAGTGGGAGGAACACTGAAGCTTTCTTT. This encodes CASSLSGRNTEAFF.

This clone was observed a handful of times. The CDR3 region is CASSPGQGNQPQHF. The DNA for the CDR3 is TGTGCCAGCAGCCCAGGACAGGGTAATCAGCCCCAGCATTTT. The chain employs TRBV6-5 and TRBJ1-5; the match to TRBD1 covers 8 bases. Germline CDR1 is MNHEY and CDR2 is SVGAGI. V was clipped by 6 bases and J by 4 bases; unmatched bases: 5. The CDR3 contains 14 residues.

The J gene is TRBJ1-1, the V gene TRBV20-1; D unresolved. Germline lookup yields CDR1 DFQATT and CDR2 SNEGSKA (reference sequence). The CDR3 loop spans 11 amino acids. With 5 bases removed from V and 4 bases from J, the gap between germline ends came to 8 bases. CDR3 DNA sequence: TGCAGTGCTGGAGGGAGCACTGAAGCTTTCTTT. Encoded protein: CSAGGSTEAFF.

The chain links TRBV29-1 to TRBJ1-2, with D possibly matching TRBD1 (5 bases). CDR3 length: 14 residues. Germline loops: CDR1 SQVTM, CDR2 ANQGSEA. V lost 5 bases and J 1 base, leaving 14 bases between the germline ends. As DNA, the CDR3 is TGCAGCGTTCCAACAGGACCGTTTAACTATGGCTACACCTTC. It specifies CSVPTGPFNYGYTF.

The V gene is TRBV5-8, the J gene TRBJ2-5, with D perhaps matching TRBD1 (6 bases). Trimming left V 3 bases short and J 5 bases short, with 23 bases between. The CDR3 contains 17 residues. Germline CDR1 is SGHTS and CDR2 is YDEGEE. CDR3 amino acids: CASSWGRYGQLGETQYF. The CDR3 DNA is TGTGCCAGCAGCTGGGGGCGTTATGGACAGCTAGGGGAGACCCAGTACTTC.

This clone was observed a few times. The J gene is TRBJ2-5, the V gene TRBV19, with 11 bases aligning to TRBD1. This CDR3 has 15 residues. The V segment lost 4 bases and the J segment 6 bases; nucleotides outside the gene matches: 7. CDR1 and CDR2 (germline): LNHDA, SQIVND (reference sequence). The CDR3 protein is CASSRWTGGIKTQYF. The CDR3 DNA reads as TGTGCCAGTAGTAGGTGGACAGGGGGCATTAAGACCCAGTACTTC.

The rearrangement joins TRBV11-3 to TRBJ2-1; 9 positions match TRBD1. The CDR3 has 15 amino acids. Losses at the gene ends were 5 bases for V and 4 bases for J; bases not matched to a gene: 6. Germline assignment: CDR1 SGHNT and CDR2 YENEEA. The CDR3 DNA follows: TGTGCCAGCAGCAGGAAGGGACAGGGATACAATGAGCAGTTCTTC. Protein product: CASSRKGQGYNEQFF.

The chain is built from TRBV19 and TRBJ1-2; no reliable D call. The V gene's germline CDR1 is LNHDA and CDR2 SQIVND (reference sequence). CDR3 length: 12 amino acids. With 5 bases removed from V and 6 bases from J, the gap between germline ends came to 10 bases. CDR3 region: CASSRRGNGYTF. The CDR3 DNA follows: TGTGCCAGTAGTCGACGGGGAAATGGCTACACCTTC.

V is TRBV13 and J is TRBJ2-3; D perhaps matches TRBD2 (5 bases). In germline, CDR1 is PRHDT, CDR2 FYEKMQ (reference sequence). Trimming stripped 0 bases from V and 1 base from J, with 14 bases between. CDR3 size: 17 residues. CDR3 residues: CASSLGWAEAGTDTQYF. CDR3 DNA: TGTGCCAGCAGCTTAGGCTGGGCGGAGGCGGGCACAGATACGCAGTATTTT.

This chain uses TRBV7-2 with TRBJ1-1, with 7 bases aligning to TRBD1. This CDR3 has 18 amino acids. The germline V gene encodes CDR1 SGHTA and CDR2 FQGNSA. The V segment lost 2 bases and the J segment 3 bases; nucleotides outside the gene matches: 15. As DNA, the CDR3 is TGTGCCAGCAGCTTAAATCCCGCCGGGACAGTGCTTCACACTGAAGCTTTCTTT. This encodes CASSLNPAGTVLHTEAFF.

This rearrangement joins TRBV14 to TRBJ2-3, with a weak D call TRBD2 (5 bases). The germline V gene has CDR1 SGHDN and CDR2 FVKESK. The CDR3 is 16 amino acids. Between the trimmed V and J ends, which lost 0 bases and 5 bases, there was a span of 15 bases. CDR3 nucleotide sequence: TGTGCCAGCAGCCAAGATGATGCGGGTTGGGGAGATACGCAGTATTTT. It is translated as CASSQDDAGWGDTQYF.

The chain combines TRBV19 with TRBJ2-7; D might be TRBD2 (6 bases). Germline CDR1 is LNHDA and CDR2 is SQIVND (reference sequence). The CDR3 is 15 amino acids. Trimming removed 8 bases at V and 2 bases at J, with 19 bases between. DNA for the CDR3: TGTGCCAGTTCGACGCTAGCGACAGACCCCTACGAGCAGTACTTC. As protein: CASSTLATDPYEQYF.

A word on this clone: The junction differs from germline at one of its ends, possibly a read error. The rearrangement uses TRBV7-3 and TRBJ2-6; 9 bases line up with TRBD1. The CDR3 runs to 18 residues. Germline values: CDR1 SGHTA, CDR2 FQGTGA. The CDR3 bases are TGTGCCAGCAGCTTAATGGGGACAGGGCCCCCTGGGGCCAGCGTCCTGACTTTC. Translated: CASSLMGTGPPGASVLTF.